The clone carrying this T cell receptor (beta chain) has more than one count but fewer than ten. No antigen is known for it. A read error may produce the germline difference seen at one junction end. These data come from a study of T cell responses to AZD1222 COVID-19 vaccine. The data were produced by immunoSEQ multiplex PCR, yet TCRdb's version contains in-frame clones alone and is incomplete. The table has some 150,000 clones, 70% to 90% seen once; the top ten hold about 15%. Whole-study results and caveats: Possibly, clonal diversity was underestimated; donors were largely white British and included more females.

Germline V gene lookup returns CDR1 LGHDT and CDR2 YNNKEL (reference sequence). This CDR3 contains 15 residues. The origin of this receptor is an adult in good health. The chain is built from TRBV3-1 (or the pseudogene TRBV3-2) and TRBJ1-2; D is possibly TRBD1 (5 bases). Sequenced material: peripheral blood, taken on day 0 of AZD1222 vaccination. The CDR3 here is CASSQGAVFRYGYTF. The CDR3 region has the DNA TGTGCCAGCAGTCAAGGGGCAGTCTTCCGGTATGGCTACACCTTC.